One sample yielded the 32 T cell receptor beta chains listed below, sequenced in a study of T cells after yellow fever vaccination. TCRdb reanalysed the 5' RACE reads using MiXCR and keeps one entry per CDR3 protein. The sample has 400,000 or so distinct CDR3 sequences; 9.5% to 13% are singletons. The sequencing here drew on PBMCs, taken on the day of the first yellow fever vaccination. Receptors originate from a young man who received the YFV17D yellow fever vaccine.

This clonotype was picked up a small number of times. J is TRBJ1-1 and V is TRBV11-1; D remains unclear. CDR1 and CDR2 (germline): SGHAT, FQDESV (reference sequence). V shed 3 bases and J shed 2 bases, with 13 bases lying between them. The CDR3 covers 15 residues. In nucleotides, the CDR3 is TGTGCCAGCAGCTTCGTTGCAGTCTTAAACACTGAAGCTTTCTTT. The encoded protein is CASSFVAVLNTEAFF.

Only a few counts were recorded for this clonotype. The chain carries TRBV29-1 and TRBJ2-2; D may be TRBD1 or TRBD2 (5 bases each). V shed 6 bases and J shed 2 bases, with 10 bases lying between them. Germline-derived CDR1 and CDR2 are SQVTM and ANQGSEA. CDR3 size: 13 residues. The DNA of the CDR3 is TGCAGCGTGGGGGTCTCAAACACCGGGGAGCTGTTTTTT. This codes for CSVGVSNTGELFF.

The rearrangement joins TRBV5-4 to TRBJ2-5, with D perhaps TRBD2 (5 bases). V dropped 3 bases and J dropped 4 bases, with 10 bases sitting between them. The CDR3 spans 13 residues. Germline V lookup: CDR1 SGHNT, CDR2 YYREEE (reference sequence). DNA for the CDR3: TGTGCCAGCAGCTGGCGTGGAGGAGAGACCCAGTACTTC. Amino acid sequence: CASSWRGGETQYF.

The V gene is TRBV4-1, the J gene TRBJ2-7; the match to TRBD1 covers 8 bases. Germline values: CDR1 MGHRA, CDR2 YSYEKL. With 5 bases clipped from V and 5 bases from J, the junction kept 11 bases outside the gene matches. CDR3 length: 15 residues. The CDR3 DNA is TGCGCCAGCAGCTTACCGGGACAGGTGTTGCACGAGCAGTACGTC. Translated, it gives CASSLPGQVLHEQYV.

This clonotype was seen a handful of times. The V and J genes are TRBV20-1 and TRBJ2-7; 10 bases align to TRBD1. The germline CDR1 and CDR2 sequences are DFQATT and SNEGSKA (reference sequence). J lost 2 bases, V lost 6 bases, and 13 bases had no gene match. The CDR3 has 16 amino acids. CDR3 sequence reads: CSATPSGQGSAYEQYF. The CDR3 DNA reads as TGCAGTGCCACCCCTTCGGGACAGGGGTCCGCCTACGAGCAGTACTTC.

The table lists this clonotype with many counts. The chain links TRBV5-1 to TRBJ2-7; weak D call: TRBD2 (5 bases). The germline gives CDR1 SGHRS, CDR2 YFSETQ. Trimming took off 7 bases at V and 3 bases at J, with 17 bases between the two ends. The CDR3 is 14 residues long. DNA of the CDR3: TGCGCCAGCGGAGGACGGACGTTCCTCTACGAGCAGTACTTC. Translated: CASGGRTFLYEQYF.

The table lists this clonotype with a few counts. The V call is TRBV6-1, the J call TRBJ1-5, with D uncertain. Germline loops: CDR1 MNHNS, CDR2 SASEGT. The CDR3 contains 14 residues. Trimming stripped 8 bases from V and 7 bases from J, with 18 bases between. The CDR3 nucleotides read TGTGCCAGCGCCCACACCGGGGTGGGGCAGCCCCAGCATTTT. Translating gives CASAHTGVGQPQHF.

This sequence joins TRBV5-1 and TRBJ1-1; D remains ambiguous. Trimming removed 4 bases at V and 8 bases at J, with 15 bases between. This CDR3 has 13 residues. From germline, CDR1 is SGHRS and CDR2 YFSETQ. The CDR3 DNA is TGCGCCAGCAGCGACCACGGACGTGCCGAAGCTTTCTTT. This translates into CASSDHGRAEAFF.

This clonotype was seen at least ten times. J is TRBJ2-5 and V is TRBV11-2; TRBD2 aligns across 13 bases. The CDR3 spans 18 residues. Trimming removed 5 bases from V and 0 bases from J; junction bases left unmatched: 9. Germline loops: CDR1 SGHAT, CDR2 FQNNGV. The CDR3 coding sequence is TGTGCCAGCAGCCCCCCTCCCGGGACTAGCGGGGACCAAGAGACCCAGTACTTC. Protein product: CASSPPPGTSGDQETQYF.

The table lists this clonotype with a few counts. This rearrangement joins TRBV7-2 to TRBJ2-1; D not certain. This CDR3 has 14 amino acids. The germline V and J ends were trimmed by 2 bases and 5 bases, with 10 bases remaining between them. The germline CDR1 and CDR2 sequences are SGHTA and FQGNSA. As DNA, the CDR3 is TGTGCCAGCAGCTTACTACACGTAAACAATGAGCAGTTCTTC. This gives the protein CASSLLHVNNEQFF.

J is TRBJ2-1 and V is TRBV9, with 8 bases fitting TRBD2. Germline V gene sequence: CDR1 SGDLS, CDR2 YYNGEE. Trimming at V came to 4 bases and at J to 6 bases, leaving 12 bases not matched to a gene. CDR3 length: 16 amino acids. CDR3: CASSPFGGASANEQFF. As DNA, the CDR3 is TGTGCCAGCAGCCCCTTCGGGGGGGCATCGGCCAATGAGCAGTTCTTC.

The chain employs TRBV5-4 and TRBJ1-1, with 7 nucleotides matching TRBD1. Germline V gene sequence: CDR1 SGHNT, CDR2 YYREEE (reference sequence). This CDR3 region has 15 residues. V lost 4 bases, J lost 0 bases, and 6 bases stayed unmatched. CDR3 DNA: TGTGCCAGCAGCCCCAAGGGGGCAATGAACACTGAAGCTTTCTTT. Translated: CASSPKGAMNTEAFF.

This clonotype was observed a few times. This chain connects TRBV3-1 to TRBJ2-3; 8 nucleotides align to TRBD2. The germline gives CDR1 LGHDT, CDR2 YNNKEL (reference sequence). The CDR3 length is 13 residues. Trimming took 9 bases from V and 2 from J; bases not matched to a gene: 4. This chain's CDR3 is CASISGDTDTQYF. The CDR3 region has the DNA TGTGCCAGTATTAGCGGGGACACAGATACGCAGTATTTT.

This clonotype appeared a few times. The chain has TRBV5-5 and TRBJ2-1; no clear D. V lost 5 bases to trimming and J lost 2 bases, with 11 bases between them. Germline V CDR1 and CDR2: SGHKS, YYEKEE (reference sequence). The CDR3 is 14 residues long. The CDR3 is CASSRESPYNEQFF. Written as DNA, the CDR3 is TGTGCCAGCAGTAGGGAAAGCCCCTACAATGAGCAGTTCTTC.

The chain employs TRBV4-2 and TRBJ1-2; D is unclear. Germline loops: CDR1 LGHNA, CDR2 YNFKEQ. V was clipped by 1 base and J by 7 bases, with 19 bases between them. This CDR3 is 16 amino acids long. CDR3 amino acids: CASSQGREGLTLGYTF. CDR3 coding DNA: TGTGCCAGCAGCCAAGGACGGGAGGGCCTAACCCTTGGCTACACCTTC.

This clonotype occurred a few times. CDR3 residues: CASSRGGGVETQYF. The CDR3 DNA reads as TGTGCCAGCAGCCGAGGAGGCGGGGTTGAGACCCAGTACTTC. The chain has TRBV5-6 and TRBJ2-5, with D possibly being TRBD2 (6 bases). The V gene's germline CDR1 is SGHDT and CDR2 YYEEEE. The V gene lost 4 bases and the J gene lost 5 bases, with 15 bases spanning the gap. The CDR3 contains 14 residues. Filled out from reference TRBV5-6 and TRBJ2-5, the complete variable domain reads DAGVTQSPTHLIKTRGQQVTLRCSPKSGHDTVSWYQQALGQGPQFIFQYYEEEERQRGNFPDRFSGHQFPNYSSELNVNALLLGDSALYLCASSRGGGVETQYFGPGTRLLVL.

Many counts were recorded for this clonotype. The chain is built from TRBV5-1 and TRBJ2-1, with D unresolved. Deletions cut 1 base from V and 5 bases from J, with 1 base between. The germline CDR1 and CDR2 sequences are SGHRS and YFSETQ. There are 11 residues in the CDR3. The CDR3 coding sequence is TGCGCCAGCAGCTTGAACAATGAGCAGTTCTTC. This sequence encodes CASSLNNEQFF.

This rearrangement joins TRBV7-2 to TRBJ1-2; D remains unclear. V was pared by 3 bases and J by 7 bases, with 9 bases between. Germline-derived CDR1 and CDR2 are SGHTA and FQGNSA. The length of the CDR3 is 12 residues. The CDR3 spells CASSFRGGGYTF. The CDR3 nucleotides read TGTGCCAGCAGCTTCCGGGGAGGTGGCTACACCTTC.

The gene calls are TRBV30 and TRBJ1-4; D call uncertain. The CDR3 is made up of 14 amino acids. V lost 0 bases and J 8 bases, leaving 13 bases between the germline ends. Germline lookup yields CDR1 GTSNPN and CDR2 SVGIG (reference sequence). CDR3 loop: CAWSVIGIQEKLFF. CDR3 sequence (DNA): TGTGCCTGGAGTGTAATTGGGATTCAGGAAAAACTGTTTTTT.

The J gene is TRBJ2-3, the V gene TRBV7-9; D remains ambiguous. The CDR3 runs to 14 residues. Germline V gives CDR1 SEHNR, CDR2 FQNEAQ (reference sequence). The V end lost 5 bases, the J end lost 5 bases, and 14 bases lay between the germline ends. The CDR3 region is CASSLRLIRDTQYF. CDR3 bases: TGTGCCAGCAGCCTTAGACTGATTCGAGATACGCAGTATTTT. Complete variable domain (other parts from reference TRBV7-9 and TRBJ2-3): DTGVSQNPRHKITKRGQNVTFRCDPISEHNRLYWYRQTLGQGPEFLTYFQNEAQLEKSRLLSDRFSAERPKGSFSTLEIQRTEQGDSAMYLCASSLRLIRDTQYFGPGTRLTVL.

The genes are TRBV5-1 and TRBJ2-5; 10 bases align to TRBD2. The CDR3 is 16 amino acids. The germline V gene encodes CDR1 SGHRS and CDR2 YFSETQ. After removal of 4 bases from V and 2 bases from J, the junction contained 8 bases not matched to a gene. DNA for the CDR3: TGCGCCAGCAGCCCTCAACTAGCGGGGAGGCAAGAGACCCAGTACTTC. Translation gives CASSPQLAGRQETQYF.

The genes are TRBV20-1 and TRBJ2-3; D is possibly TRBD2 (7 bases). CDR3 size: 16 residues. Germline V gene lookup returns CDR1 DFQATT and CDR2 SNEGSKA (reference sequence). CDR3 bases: TGCAGCGCTTGGCTCGGGGGGCACACTAGCACAGATACGCAGTATTTT. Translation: CSAWLGGHTSTDTQYF.

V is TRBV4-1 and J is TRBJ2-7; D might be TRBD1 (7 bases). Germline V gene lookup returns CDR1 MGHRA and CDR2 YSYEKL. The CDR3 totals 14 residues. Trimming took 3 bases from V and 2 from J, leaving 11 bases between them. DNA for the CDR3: TGCGCCAGCAGCCACGCGGGACAGACCTACGAGCAGTACTTC. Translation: CASSHAGQTYEQYF.

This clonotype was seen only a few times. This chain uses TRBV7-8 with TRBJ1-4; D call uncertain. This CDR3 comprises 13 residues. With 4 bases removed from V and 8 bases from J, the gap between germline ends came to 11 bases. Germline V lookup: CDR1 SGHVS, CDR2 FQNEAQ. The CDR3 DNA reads TGTGCCAGCAGCTCGGGAAGGAGGGAAAAACTGTTTTTT. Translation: CASSSGRREKLFF.

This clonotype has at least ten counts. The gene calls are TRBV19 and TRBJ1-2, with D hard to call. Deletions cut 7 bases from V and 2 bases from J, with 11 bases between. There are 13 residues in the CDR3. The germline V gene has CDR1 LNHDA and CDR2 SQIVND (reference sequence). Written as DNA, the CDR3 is TGTGCCAGTAAATCCTGGCAGAACTATGGCTACACCTTC. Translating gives CASKSWQNYGYTF.

CDR3 protein: CSATWGYGYTF. CDR3 DNA: TGCAGTGCTACCTGGGGGTATGGCTACACCTTC. The J gene is TRBJ1-2, the V gene TRBV20-1, with D possibly being TRBD1 (5 bases). Between the trimmed V and J ends, which lost 4 bases and 5 bases, there was a span of 8 bases. The CDR3 contains 11 residues. CDR1 is DFQATT, CDR2 SNEGSKA, per germline (reference sequence).

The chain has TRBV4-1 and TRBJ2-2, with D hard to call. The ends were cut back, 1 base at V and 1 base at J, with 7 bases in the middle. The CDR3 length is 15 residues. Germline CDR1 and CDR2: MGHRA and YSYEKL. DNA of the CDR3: TGCGCCAGCAGCCAAGTGTCTCAGAACACCGGGGAGCTGTTTTTT. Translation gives CASSQVSQNTGELFF.

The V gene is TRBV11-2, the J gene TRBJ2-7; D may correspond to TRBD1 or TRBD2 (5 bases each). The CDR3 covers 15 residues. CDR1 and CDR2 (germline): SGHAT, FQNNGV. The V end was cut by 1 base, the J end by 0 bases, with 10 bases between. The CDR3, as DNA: TGTGCCAGCAGCTTAGGGGCAGGGAGCTCCTACGAGCAGTACTTC. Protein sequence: CASSLGAGSSYEQYF.

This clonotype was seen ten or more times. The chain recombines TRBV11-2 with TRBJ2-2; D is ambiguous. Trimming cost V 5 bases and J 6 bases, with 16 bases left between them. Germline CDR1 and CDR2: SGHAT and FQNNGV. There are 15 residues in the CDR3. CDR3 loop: CASSADFLLAGELFF. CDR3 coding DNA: TGTGCCAGCAGCGCCGACTTCCTATTGGCCGGGGAGCTGTTTTTT.

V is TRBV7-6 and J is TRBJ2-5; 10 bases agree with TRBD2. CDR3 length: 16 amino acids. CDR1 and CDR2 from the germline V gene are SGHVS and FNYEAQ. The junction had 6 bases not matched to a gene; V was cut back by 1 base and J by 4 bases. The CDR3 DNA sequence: TGTGCCAGCAGCTTAGTTGGTAGCGGGGGGTCAGAGACCCAGTACTTC. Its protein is CASSLVGSGGSETQYF. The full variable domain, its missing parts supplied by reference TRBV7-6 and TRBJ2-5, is GAGVSQSPRYKVTKRGQDVALRCDPISGHVSLYWYRQALGQGPEFLTYFNYEAQQDKSGLPNDRFSAERPEGSISTLTIQRTEQRDSAMYRCASSLVGSGGSETQYFGPGTRLLVL.

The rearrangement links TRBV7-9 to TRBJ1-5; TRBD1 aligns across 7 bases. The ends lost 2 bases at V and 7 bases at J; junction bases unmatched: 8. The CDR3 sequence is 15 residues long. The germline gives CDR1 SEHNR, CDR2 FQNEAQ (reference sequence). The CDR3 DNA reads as TGTGCCAGCAGCTTACCGCGGACAGGCGGACAGCCCCAGCATTTT. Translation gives CASSLPRTGGQPQHF.

The CDR3 reads CSAREAGTDTQYF. The DNA for the CDR3 is TGCAGTGCTAGAGAGGCGGGCACAGATACGCAGTATTTT. V usage is TRBV20-1 and J usage is TRBJ2-3, with D unresolved. Trimming took 0 bases from V and 1 from J, leaving 5 bases between them. The V gene's germline CDR1 is DFQATT and CDR2 SNEGSKA (reference sequence). This CDR3 is 13 amino acids long.